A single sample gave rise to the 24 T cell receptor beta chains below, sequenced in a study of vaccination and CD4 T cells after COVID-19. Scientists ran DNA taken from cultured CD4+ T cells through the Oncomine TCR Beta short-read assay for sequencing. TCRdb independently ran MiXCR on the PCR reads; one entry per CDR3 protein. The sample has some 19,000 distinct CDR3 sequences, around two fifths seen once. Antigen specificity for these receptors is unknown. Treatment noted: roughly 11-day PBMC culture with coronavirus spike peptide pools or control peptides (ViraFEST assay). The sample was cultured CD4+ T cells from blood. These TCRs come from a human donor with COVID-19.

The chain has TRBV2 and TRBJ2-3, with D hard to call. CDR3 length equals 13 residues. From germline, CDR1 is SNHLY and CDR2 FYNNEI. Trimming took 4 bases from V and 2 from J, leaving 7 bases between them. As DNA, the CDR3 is TGTGCCAGCAGTGCAAGAAACACAGATACGCAGTATTTT. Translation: CASSARNTDTQYF.

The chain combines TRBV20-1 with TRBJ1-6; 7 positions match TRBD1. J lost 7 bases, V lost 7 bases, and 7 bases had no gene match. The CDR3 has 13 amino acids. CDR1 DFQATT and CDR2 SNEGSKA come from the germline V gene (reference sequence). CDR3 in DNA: TGCAGTGTCGACAGGGCAGGGAATTCACCCCTCCACTTT. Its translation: CSVDRAGNSPLHF.

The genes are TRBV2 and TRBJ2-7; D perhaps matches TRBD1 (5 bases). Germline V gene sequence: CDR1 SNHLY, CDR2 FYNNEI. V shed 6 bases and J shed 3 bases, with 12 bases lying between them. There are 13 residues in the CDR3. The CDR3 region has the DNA TGTGCCAGCAGCAGACAGAAGAACTACGAGCAGTACTTC. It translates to CASSRQKNYEQYF.

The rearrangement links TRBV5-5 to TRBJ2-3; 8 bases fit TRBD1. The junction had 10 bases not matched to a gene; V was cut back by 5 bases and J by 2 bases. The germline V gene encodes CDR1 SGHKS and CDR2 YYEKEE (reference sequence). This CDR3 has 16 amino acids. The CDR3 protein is CASRKGQGETTDTQYF. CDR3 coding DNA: TGTGCCAGCAGAAAAGGACAGGGAGAAACCACAGATACGCAGTATTTT.

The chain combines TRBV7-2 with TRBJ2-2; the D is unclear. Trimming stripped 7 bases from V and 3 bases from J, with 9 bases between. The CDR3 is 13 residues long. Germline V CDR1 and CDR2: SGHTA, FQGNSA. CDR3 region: CASTLTHTGELFF. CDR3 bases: TGTGCCAGCACCCTAACTCACACCGGGGAGCTGTTTTTT.

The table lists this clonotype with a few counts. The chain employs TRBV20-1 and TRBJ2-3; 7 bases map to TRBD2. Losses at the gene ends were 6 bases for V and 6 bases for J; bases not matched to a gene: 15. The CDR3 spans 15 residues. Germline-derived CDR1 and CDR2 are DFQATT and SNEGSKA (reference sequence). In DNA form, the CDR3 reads TGCAGTGCCCCGGCCGGGGCTAGCGGTAGGGATACGCAGTATTTT. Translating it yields CSAPAGASGRDTQYF.

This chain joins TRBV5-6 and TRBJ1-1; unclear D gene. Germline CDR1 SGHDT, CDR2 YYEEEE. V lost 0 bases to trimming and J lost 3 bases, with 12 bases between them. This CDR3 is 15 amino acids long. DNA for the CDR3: TGTGCCAGCAGCTTGGTGTCGTGGTCAGACACTGAAGCTTTCTTT. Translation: CASSLVSWSDTEAFF.

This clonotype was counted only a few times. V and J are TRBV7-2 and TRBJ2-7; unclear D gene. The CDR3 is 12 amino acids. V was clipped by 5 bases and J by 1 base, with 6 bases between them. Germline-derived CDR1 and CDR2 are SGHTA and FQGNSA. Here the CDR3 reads CASSHWSYEQYF. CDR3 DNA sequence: TGTGCCAGCAGCCACTGGTCCTACGAGCAGTACTTC.

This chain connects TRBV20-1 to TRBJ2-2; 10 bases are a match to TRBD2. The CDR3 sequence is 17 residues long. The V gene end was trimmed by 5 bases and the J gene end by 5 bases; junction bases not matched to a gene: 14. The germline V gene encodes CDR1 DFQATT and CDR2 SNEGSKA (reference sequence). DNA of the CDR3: TGCAGTGCTCTAATCTCGACTAGCGGGTACCGTACCGGGGAGCTGTTTTTT. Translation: CSALISTSGYRTGELFF.

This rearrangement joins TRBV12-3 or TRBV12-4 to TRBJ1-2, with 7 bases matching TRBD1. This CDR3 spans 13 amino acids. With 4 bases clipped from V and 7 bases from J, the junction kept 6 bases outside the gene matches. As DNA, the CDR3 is TGTGCCAGCAGTTACCAGGGGGTACGTGGCTACACCTTC. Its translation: CASSYQGVRGYTF.

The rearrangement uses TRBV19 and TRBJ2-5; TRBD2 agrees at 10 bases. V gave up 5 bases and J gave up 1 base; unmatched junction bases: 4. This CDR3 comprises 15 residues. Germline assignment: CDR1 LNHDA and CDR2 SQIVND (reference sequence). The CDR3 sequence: CASSVTSGVQETQYF. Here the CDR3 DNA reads TGTGCCAGTAGTGTAACTAGCGGGGTCCAAGAGACCCAGTACTTC.

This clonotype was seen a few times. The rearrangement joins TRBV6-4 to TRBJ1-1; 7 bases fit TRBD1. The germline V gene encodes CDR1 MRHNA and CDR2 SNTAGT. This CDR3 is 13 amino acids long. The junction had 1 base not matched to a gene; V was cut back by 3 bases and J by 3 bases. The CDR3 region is CASSDDRDTEAFF. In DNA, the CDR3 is TGTGCCAGCAGTGATGACAGGGACACTGAAGCTTTCTTT.

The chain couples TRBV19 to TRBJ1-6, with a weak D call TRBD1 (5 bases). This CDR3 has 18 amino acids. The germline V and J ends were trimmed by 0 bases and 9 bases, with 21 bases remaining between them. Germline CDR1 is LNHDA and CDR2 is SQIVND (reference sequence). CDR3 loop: CASSIDLSGTAHVSPLHF. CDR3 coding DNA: TGTGCCAGTAGTATAGATCTATCGGGGACCGCACATGTTTCACCCCTCCACTTT.

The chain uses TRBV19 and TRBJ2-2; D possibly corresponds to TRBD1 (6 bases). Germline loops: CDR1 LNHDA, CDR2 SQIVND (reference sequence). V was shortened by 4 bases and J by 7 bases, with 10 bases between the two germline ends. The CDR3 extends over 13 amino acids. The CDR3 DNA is TGTGCCAGTAGTACACAGGGCGACGGGGAGCTGTTTTTT. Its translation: CASSTQGDGELFF.

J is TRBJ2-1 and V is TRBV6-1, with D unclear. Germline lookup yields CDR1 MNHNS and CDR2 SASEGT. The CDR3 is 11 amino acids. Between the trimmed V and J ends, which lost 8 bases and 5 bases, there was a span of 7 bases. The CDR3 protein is CASRQNNEQFF. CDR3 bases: TGTGCCAGCCGCCAGAACAATGAGCAGTTCTTC.

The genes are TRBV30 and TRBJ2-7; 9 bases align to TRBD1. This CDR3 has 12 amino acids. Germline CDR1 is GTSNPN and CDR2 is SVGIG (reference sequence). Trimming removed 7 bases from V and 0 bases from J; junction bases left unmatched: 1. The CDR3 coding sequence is TGTGCCTTGGACAGGGGCTCCTACGAGCAGTACTTC. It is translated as CALDRGSYEQYF.

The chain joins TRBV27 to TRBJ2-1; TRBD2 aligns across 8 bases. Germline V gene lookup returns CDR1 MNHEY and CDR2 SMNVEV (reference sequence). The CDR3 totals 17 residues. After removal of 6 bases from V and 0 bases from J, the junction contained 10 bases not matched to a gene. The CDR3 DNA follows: TGTGCCAGCAGCATTCGGGGGGGGGGAACCTCCTACAATGAGCAGTTCTTC. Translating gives CASSIRGGGTSYNEQFF.

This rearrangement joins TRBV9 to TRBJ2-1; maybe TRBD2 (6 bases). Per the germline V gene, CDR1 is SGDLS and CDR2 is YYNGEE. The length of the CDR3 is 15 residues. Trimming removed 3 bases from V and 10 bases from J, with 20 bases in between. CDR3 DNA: TGTGCCAGCAGCGCTGGCCCCCCTCCTAGCGCCGAGCAGTTCTTC. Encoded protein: CASSAGPPPSAEQFF. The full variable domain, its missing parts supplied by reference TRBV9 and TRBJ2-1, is DSGVTQTPKHLITATGQRVTLRCSPRSGDLSVYWYQQSLDQGLQFLIQYYNGEERAKGNILERFSAQQFPDLHSELNLSSLELGDSALYFCASSAGPPPSAEQFFGPGTRLTVL.

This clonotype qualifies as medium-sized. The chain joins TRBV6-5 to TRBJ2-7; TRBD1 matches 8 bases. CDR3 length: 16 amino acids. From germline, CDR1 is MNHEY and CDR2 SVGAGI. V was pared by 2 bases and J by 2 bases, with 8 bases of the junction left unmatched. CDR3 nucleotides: TGTGCCAGCAGTTACGGCGGAGGGACAGGCACCTACGAGCAGTACTTC. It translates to CASSYGGGTGTYEQYF.

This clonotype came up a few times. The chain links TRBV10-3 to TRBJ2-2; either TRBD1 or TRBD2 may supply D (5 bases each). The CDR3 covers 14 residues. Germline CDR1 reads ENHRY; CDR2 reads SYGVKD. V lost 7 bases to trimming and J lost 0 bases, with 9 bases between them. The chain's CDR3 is CAIMRGPNTGELFF. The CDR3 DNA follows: TGTGCCATCATGAGGGGACCGAACACCGGGGAGCTGTTTTTT.

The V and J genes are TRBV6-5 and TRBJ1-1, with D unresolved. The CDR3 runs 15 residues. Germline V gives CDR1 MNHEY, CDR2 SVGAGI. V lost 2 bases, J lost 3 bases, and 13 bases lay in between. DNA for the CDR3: TGTGCCAGCAGTTACCGCGCAGATATCCACACTGAAGCTTTCTTT. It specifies CASSYRADIHTEAFF.

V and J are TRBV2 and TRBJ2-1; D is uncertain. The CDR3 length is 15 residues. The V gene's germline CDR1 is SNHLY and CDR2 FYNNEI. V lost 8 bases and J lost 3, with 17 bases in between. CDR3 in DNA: TGTGCCAGCGGGCCCCAGATTTTCAACTACAATGAGCAGTTCTTC. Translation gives CASGPQIFNYNEQFF. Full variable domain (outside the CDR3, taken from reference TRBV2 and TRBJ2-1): EPEVTQTPSHQVTQMGQEVILRCVPISNHLYFYWYRQILGQKVEFLVSFYNNEISEKSEIFDDQFSVERPDGSNFTLKIRSTKLEDSAMYFCASGPQIFNYNEQFFGPGTRLTVL.

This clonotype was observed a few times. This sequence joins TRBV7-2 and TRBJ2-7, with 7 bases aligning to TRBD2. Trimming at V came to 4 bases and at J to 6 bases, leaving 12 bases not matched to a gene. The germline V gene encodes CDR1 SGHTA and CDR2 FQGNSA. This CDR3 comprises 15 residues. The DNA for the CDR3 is TGTGCCAGCAGCTCCGGAGCGGGGCCACCTCGCGAGCAGTACTTC. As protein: CASSSGAGPPREQYF.

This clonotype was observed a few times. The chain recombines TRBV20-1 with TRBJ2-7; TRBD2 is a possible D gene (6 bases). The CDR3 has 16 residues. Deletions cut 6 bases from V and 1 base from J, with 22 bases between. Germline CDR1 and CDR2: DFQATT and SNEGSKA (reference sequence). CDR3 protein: CSAPEGQGKGSYEQYF. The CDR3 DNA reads TGCAGTGCCCCGGAGGGGCAGGGTAAGGGTTCCTACGAGCAGTACTTC.